These 18 T cell receptor beta chains share one sample of origin, sequenced in a study of T cell repertoires in cytomegalovirus infection. TCRdb re-analysed the reads in MiXCR, keeping a single row per CDR3 protein. This sample has under 800,000 distinct CDR3 sequences, with roughly a quarter found just once. Material for sequencing was CD8+ T cells from PBMCs. The receptors originated from a human donor in good health (CMV status not recorded). Some clones in this sample may be carry-over from other donors' samples.

Turning to this clonotype: A much larger clonotype is one base distant, so this may be a read error. CDR3 DNA sequence: TGTGCCAGCAGCCCGACTAGCGCAGATACGCAGTATTTT. This codes for CASSPTSADTQYF. The chain has TRBV7-8 and TRBJ2-3; 8 bases are shared with TRBD2. The CDR3 consists of 13 residues. Germline CDR1 and CDR2: SGHVS and FQNEAQ. J was trimmed by 4 bases and V by 5 bases; bases with no gene match: 2.

The chain combines TRBV19 with TRBJ2-7; possibly TRBD1 for D (6 bases). V was cut by 3 bases and J by 3 bases, with 9 bases left in between. The length of the CDR3 is 13 residues. In germline, CDR1 is LNHDA, CDR2 SQIVND (reference sequence). CDR3 nucleotides: TGTGCCAGTAGTATTGTACAGGGCTACGAGCAGTACTTC. Protein: CASSIVQGYEQYF.

Note on this clonotype: An end of the junction differs from the germline gene, which may be a read error. As DNA, the CDR3 is TGCAGCGTTAGGACAGGGGAATCCTACAAGCAGTACTTC. Amino acid sequence: CSVRTGESYKQYF. V is TRBV29-1 and J is TRBJ2-7, with 9 bases matching TRBD1. Germline values: CDR1 SQVTM, CDR2 ANQGSEA. The CDR3 length is 13 residues.

This clonotype was observed many times. The J gene is TRBJ2-3, the V gene TRBV28; TRBD1 aligns across 9 bases. Germline CDR1 and CDR2: MDHEN and SYDVKM. The V and J ends lost 4 bases and 3 bases, in that order; junction bases with no gene match: 5. The CDR3 covers 15 residues. The CDR3 coding sequence is TGTGCCAGCAGTTCCCGGACAGGGGTAACAGATACGCAGTATTTT. This encodes CASSSRTGVTDTQYF.

The chain is built from TRBV5-6 and TRBJ1-5; a possible D gene is TRBD1 (6 bases). CDR3 length: 16 residues. CDR1 and CDR2 (germline): SGHDT, YYEEEE. The germline V and J ends were trimmed by 0 bases and 0 bases, with 10 bases remaining between them. CDR3 nucleotides: TGTGCCAGCAGCTTGGGATACAGGGCTAGCAATCAGCCCCAGCATTTT. Protein sequence: CASSLGYRASNQPQHF.

This clonotype was recorded at least ten times. This chain links TRBV7-2 with TRBJ1-2; no clear D gene. Germline V lookup: CDR1 SGHTA, CDR2 FQGNSA. CDR3 length: 12 residues. V was trimmed by 1 base and J by 4 bases, leaving 4 bases between them. The CDR3 loop reads CASSLVGYGYTF. As DNA, the CDR3 is TGTGCCAGCAGCTTAGTTGGCTATGGCTACACCTTC.

For the CDR3, the DNA is TGTGCCAGCAGTTTATCGGGGGTGGCCGGGGAGCTGTTTTTT. Encoded protein: CASSLSGVAGELFF. The V gene is TRBV28, the J gene TRBJ2-2; tentatively, D is TRBD2 (6 bases). Germline CDR1 MDHEN, CDR2 SYDVKM. The CDR3 is 14 residues long. Trimming pared 1 base from V and 6 bases from J, leaving 9 bases between.

Ten or more counts support this clonotype. This chain connects TRBV7-9 to TRBJ2-7; D is possibly TRBD1 (6 bases). The germline V gene encodes CDR1 SEHNR and CDR2 FQNEAQ (reference sequence). Trimming took off 5 bases at V and 7 bases at J, with 21 bases between the two ends. The CDR3 has 15 residues. The CDR3 reads CASSPPPGHFKEQYF. DNA for the CDR3: TGTGCCAGCAGCCCTCCCCCGGGACACTTTAAGGAGCAGTACTTC.

This clonotype came up many times. The V call is TRBV6-5, the J call TRBJ1-4, with D possibly TRBD1 on 6 matching bases. Trimming took off 0 bases at V and 7 bases at J, with 12 bases between the two ends. Looked up from germline, CDR1 is MNHEY and CDR2 is SVGAGI. The CDR3 covers 15 residues. The CDR3 DNA is TGTGCCAGCAGTTACTCGTGGACAGTAGGTGAAAAACTGTTTTTT. As protein: CASSYSWTVGEKLFF.

This chain links TRBV20-1 with TRBJ2-1; the D gene is possibly TRBD1 (6 bases). With 0 bases removed from V and 4 bases from J, the gap between germline ends came to 10 bases. Germline values: CDR1 DFQATT, CDR2 SNEGSKA (reference sequence). The length of the CDR3 is 14 residues. CDR3 in DNA: TGCAGTGCTAGAGATTACAGGGAATACAATGAGCAGTTCTTC. Its translation is CSARDYREYNEQFF.

As for this clonotype: Sequence at one end of the junction differs from germline and may be a read error. The chain uses TRBV7-9 and TRBJ1-5, with 7 bases lining up with TRBD1. The length of the CDR3 is 17 residues. CDR1 is SEHNR, CDR2 FQNEAQ, per germline (reference sequence). CDR3 sequence (DNA): TGTGCCAGCAGCCCCATCATAGGGGGCCTTAGCAATCAGTCCCAGCATTTT. It is translated as CASSPIIGGLSNQSQHF.

For this clonotype: A much more abundant neighbour one base away suggests this may be a read error. The chain employs TRBV7-2 and TRBJ2-5, with TRBD2 matching 7 bases. The CDR3 length is 16 residues. Per the germline V gene, CDR1 is SGHTA and CDR2 is FQGNSA. The CDR3 DNA reads TGTGCCAGCAGCTTAGGCTTTCGGCCGGGGGGAGAGACCCGGTACTTC. It codes for CASSLGFRPGGETRYF.

This clonotype has a count of ten or more. The chain links TRBV7-2 to TRBJ1-1; TRBD1 might be the D (6 bases). V lost 4 bases, J lost 1 base, and 19 bases lay in between. This CDR3 region has 17 residues. In germline, CDR1 is SGHTA, CDR2 FQGNSA. The CDR3 region has the DNA TGTGCCAGCAGCTGGGGGCCGGGGTTGAGCGGGAACACTGAAGCTTTCTTT. Protein product: CASSWGPGLSGNTEAFF.

V gene TRBV7-2 combines with J gene TRBJ1-1; 10 bases line up with TRBD1. The CDR3 spans 15 residues. Germline V lookup: CDR1 SGHTA, CDR2 FQGNSA. V shed 5 bases and J 3 bases; nucleotides not matched to a gene: 6. The CDR3 DNA reads as TGTGCCAGCAGCACGGGGACAGGGGTGTACACTGAAGCTTTCTTT. Translated: CASSTGTGVYTEAFF.

The CDR3 DNA follows: TGTGCCAGCAGGCACCCAGACAGGGACTCCTACGAGCAGTACGTC. Translating gives CASRHPDRDSYEQYV. The V gene is TRBV6-6, the J gene TRBJ2-7; 7 bases align to TRBD1. This CDR3 has 15 residues. V trimming: 6 bases; J trimming: 0 bases; junction bases outside the gene matches: 8. Germline loops: CDR1 MNHNY, CDR2 SVGAGI (reference sequence).

V is TRBV7-2 and J is TRBJ2-7, with no clear D. V was pared by 2 bases and J by 5 bases, with 13 bases between. The CDR3 covers 14 residues. CDR1 and CDR2 from the germline V gene are SGHTA and FQGNSA. The CDR3 DNA is TGTGCCAGCAGCTTACACTCCCTTAGGGACGAGCAGTACGTC. Residues: CASSLHSLRDEQYV.

The chain combines TRBV20-1 with TRBJ2-5; D possibly corresponds to TRBD2 (6 bases). V dropped 0 bases and J dropped 1 base, with 18 bases sitting between them. The CDR3 contains 17 residues. Germline V CDR1 and CDR2: DFQATT, SNEGSKA (reference sequence). The CDR3 DNA reads TGCAGTGCTAGAGATCTAGGAGTAGCGGTCCTCCAAGAGACCCAGTACTTC. Translation: CSARDLGVAVLQETQYF.

This chain joins TRBV5-5 and TRBJ2-2; D is uncertain. The CDR3 length is 14 residues. Germline V gene sequence: CDR1 SGHKS, CDR2 YYEKEE (reference sequence). With 6 bases removed from V and 3 bases from J, the gap between germline ends came to 12 bases. The CDR3 region is CASNNPADTGELFF. DNA for the CDR3: TGTGCCAGCAACAACCCCGCAGACACCGGGGAGCTGTTTTTT.